The 27 T cell receptor beta chains in this list originate from one sample, sequenced in a study of blood T cells in healthy people across ages. Using a J-beta primer mix together with a sample-barcoded 5' primer, a second PCR was run for 7 to 11 cycles. MiXCR was run by TCRdb on the 5' RACE reads, yielding one entry per CDR3 protein. In the table there are around 780,000 distinct CDR3 sequences, 20% to 30% of which are singletons. This sample also appeared in a second study, on T cells of mothers and their children.

Source material: blood. These receptors all stem from a boy between 10 and 17 years old in good health.

This sequence joins TRBV27 and TRBJ2-3, with TRBD2 matching 12 bases. With V trimmed by 4 bases and J by 3 bases, 5 bases remained unmatched. Germline CDR1 MNHEY, CDR2 SMNVEV (reference sequence). CDR3 length: 16 residues. The DNA for the CDR3 is TGTGCCAGCAGTTATCCTAGCGGGGGGGGTACAGATACGCAGTATTTT. Translation gives CASSYPSGGGTDTQYF.

The chain recombines TRBV27 with TRBJ2-1; 11 nucleotides match TRBD2. The ends lost 3 bases at V and 4 bases at J; junction bases unmatched: 5. The CDR3 totals 16 residues. CDR1 and CDR2 from the germline V gene are MNHEY and SMNVEV (reference sequence). In DNA, the CDR3 is TGTGCCAGCAGTTTGACTAGCGGGAACCCGTACAATGAGCAGTTCTTC. It translates to CASSLTSGNPYNEQFF.

In this sample, this clonotype turned up a few times. One base away lies a much larger clone, so this may be a sequencing read error. The V and J genes are TRBV28 and TRBJ2-5; no definite D call. Germline assignment: CDR1 MDHEN and CDR2 SYDVKM. CDR3 length: 10 amino acids. Trimming took off 10 bases at V and 2 bases at J, with 5 bases between the two ends. The CDR3 coding sequence is TGTGCCACCAAGCAAGAGACCCAGTACTTC. Translation gives CATKQETQYF.

V and J are TRBV15 and TRBJ2-1, with TRBD2 as a possible D gene (6 bases). V lost 5 bases and J 7 bases, leaving 9 bases between the germline ends. The CDR3 totals 12 residues. CDR1 is LNHNV and CDR2 is YYDKDF in the germline V gene (reference sequence). CDR3 coding DNA: TGTGCCACCAGCGGGGCGGGGAATGAGCAGTTCTTC. This encodes CATSGAGNEQFF.

This chain uses TRBV24-1 with TRBJ2-7; D may be TRBD1 (6 bases). V was clipped by 3 bases and J by 0 bases, with 11 bases between them. The CDR3 consists of 15 residues. Per germline, CDR1 KGHDR and CDR2 SFDVKD. The CDR3, as DNA: TGTGCCACCAGTGATGGGACACCGAGCTCCTACGAGCAGTACTTC. Translated, it gives CATSDGTPSSYEQYF.

This chain links TRBV20-1 with TRBJ1-4, with TRBD1 identical over 7 bases. CDR1 is DFQATT, CDR2 SNEGSKA, per germline (reference sequence). Unmatched junction bases numbered 5, after V lost 3 bases and J lost 4 bases. This CDR3 has 14 amino acids. This chain's CDR3 is CSASRDSGNEKLFF. The CDR3 DNA is TGCAGTGCTAGTCGGGACAGTGGTAATGAAAAACTGTTTTTT.

The rearrangement links TRBV7-9 to TRBJ2-7; D possibly corresponds to TRBD1 (6 bases). This CDR3 is built from 14 residues. V was shortened by 5 bases and J by 7 bases, with 18 bases between the two germline ends. CDR1 and CDR2 (germline): SEHNR, FQNEAQ (reference sequence). CDR3 protein: CASSPDPGDWEQYF. In DNA, the CDR3 is TGTGCCAGCAGCCCCGACCCAGGGGATTGGGAGCAGTACTTC.

The chain employs TRBV20-1 and TRBJ1-1; D is perhaps TRBD1 (6 bases). Germline V gives CDR1 DFQATT, CDR2 SNEGSKA (reference sequence). V was clipped by 6 bases and J by 0 bases, with 14 bases between them. The CDR3 is made up of 14 amino acids. The CDR3 spells CSAPRQDLNTEAFF. The CDR3 DNA is TGCAGTGCGCCACGACAGGATTTGAACACTGAAGCTTTCTTT.

This chain uses TRBV6-2 or TRBV6-3 with TRBJ1-1; D gene unclear. There are 15 residues in the CDR3. V was cut by 7 bases and J by 1 base, with 16 bases left in between. Germline V gives CDR1 MNHEY, CDR2 SVGEGT. Here the CDR3 DNA reads TGTGCCAGCACCCTCAAGGACCTATGGAACACTGAAGCTTTCTTT. Protein sequence: CASTLKDLWNTEAFF.

The chain recombines TRBV12-3 or TRBV12-4 with TRBJ2-1; 11 bases align to TRBD2. The CDR3 sequence is 15 residues long. V lost 7 bases to trimming and J lost 4 bases; unmatched junction nucleotides: 6. CDR3 sequence: CASTKLAGAYNEQFF. CDR3 in DNA: TGTGCCAGCACCAAACTAGCGGGGGCATACAATGAGCAGTTCTTC.

This clonotype was seen a handful of times. The rearrangement uses TRBV6-6 and TRBJ1-5; 10 bases line up with TRBD1. This CDR3 comprises 16 residues. The junction had 5 bases not matched to a gene; V was cut back by 2 bases and J by 4 bases. Looked up from germline, CDR1 is MNHNY and CDR2 is SVGAGI (reference sequence). This chain's CDR3 is CASSYPLGQGNQPQHF. CDR3 coding DNA: TGTGCCAGCAGTTACCCGCTGGGACAGGGGAATCAGCCCCAGCATTTT.

CDR3 nucleotide sequence: TGTGCCAGCAGCTTCGAGGGGGGGCGGCGAGAGCAGTTCTTC. This encodes CASSFEGGRREQFF. This sequence joins TRBV5-6 and TRBJ2-1; the D gene is possibly TRBD2 (7 bases). This CDR3 region has 14 residues. Trimming removed 2 bases from V and 10 bases from J, with 16 bases in between. The V gene's germline CDR1 is SGHDT and CDR2 YYEEEE.

Regarding this clonotype: A read error may account for a junction end that differs from germline. The chain uses TRBV12-3 or TRBV12-4 and TRBJ2-3; D gene uncertain. The CDR3 has 12 amino acids. CDR3 sequence reads: CASSPREDTEYF. The DNA for the CDR3 is TGTGCCAGCAGTCCAAGAGAGGATACGGAGTATTTT.

Only a few counts were recorded for this clonotype. The chain recombines TRBV6-2 or TRBV6-3 with TRBJ1-6; D perhaps matches TRBD1 (6 bases). Trimming left V 4 bases short and J 5 bases short, with 12 bases between. The CDR3 runs to 15 residues. Germline CDR1 and CDR2: MNHEY and SVGEGT. This CDR3 reads CASSWSGHHNSPLHF. In DNA form, the CDR3 reads TGTGCCAGCAGTTGGTCGGGACACCATAATTCACCCCTCCACTTT.

CDR3 bases: TGTGCCACCAGTGGAGGGGCGGGGGAGACCCAGTACTTC. This encodes CATSGGAGETQYF. The chain is built from TRBV24-1 and TRBJ2-5; D possibly corresponds to TRBD2 (6 bases). With 5 bases removed from V and 5 bases from J, the gap between germline ends came to 11 bases. CDR1 and CDR2 from the germline V gene are KGHDR and SFDVKD. The CDR3 spans 13 residues.

Concerning this clonotype: One end of the junction varies from germline; a read error may be responsible. The chain links TRBV5-6 to TRBJ1-4; D is ambiguous. The CDR3 runs 15 residues. CDR1 and CDR2 from the germline V gene are SGHDT and YYEEEE. The CDR3 nucleotides are TGTGCCAGCGGTCTTTTACCTGCAACTAATGAAGAACTGTTTTTT. This codes for CASGLLPATNEELFF.

This clonotype turned up a few times. V usage is TRBV12-3 or TRBV12-4 and J usage is TRBJ2-3, with 7 bases lining up with TRBD2. V dropped 4 bases and J dropped 7; count of bases not matched to a gene: 5. CDR3 length: 13 residues. Here the CDR3 reads CASSSRGENTQYF. The DNA of the CDR3 is TGTGCCAGCAGTTCCCGGGGGGAAAATACGCAGTATTTT.

This clonotype has more than one count but fewer than ten. This chain's CDR3 is CASSYPGASGLEKEYNEQFF. The DNA of the CDR3 is TGTGCCAGCAGTTACCCCGGGGCTAGCGGGTTAGAGAAGGAGTACAATGAGCAGTTCTTC. The chain joins TRBV6-2 or TRBV6-3 to TRBJ2-7; 8 positions agree with TRBD2. Gene TRBJ2-1 matches the end of the DNA better, so the J call may be wrong. There are 20 residues in the CDR3. The germline V gene has CDR1 MNHEY and CDR2 SVGEGT.

This clonotype was recorded a few times. The gene calls are TRBV21-1 and TRBJ2-7; the tabulated D call, TRBD2, remains unverified against the DNA. TRBV21-1 is shown as a pseudogene. The CDR3 runs 15 residues. For the CDR3, the DNA is TGTGCCAGCAGCAAAGCTTGGAGGGTCCTCTACGAGCAGTACTTC. It specifies CASSKAWRVLYEQYF.

The CDR3 coding sequence is TGTGCCAGCAGCCCGGGAGTCGCGAACACCGGGGAGCTGTTTTTT. Translation: CASSPGVANTGELFF. J is TRBJ2-2 and V is TRBV5-8, with a tentative D call TRBD2 (6 bases). The germline V gene has CDR1 SGHTS and CDR2 YDEGEE. The CDR3 has 15 residues. Trimming took 4 bases from V and 0 from J, leaving 10 bases between them.

This chain links TRBV12-3 or TRBV12-4 with TRBJ2-5; D perhaps matches TRBD2 (5 bases). This CDR3 has 15 residues. V lost 1 base, J lost 2 bases, and 11 bases lay in between. In nucleotides, the CDR3 is TGTGCCAGCAGTTTAGGTCCCCGGGGACAAGAGACCCAGTACTTC. This gives the protein CASSLGPRGQETQYF.

The rearrangement uses TRBV27 and TRBJ2-3; no definite D call. V lost 2 bases, J lost 7 bases, and 10 bases lay in between. The CDR3 contains 13 residues. The V gene's germline CDR1 is MNHEY and CDR2 SMNVEV (reference sequence). The CDR3 coding sequence is TGTGCCAGCAGTTTAGGGAACCCGAATACGCAGTATTTT. Protein product: CASSLGNPNTQYF.

The chain carries TRBV12-3 or TRBV12-4 and TRBJ1-2, with 7 nucleotides matching TRBD1. The CDR3 runs 14 residues. The V and J ends lost 5 bases and 4 bases, in that order; junction bases with no gene match: 7. The CDR3 bases are TGTGCCAGCAGTCGGAGGGACAGACTCTATGGCTACACCTTC. As protein: CASSRRDRLYGYTF.

The chain joins TRBV6-2 or TRBV6-3 to TRBJ2-5, with D maybe TRBD2 (6 bases). TRBJ2-1 matches the DNA end more closely, so the J call is doubtful. This CDR3 has 14 residues. From germline, CDR1 is MNHEY and CDR2 SVGEGT. CDR3 residues: CASTATNGGDEQFF. CDR3 nucleotide sequence: TGTGCCAGCACTGCGACGAATGGAGGGGATGAGCAGTTCTTC.

This clonotype was seen only a few times. The V gene is TRBV3-1, the J gene TRBJ2-4; maybe TRBD1 (6 bases). CDR1 LGHDT and CDR2 YNNKEL come from the germline V gene (reference sequence). The CDR3 has 16 amino acids. The germline V and J ends were trimmed by 4 bases and 1 base, with 14 bases remaining between them. The CDR3 coding sequence is TGTGCCAGCAGCCGTACAGGGTGGGGGGCCAAAAACATTCAGTACTTC. Its protein is CASSRTGWGAKNIQYF.

This clonotype was observed a handful of times. The V call is TRBV5-5, the J call TRBJ1-1, with a possible D match to TRBD1 (5 bases). V was cut by 3 bases and J by 7 bases, with 16 bases left in between. There are 14 residues in the CDR3. Germline loops: CDR1 SGHKS, CDR2 YYEKEE (reference sequence). CDR3 sequence: CASSYAPQGLEAFF. In DNA, the CDR3 is TGTGCCAGCAGCTATGCTCCTCAGGGTCTTGAAGCTTTCTTT.

This clonotype was detected a few times. The rearrangement uses TRBV5-1 and TRBJ1-4, with 8 bases that match TRBD1. This CDR3 is 15 amino acids long. The germline V gene has CDR1 SGHRS and CDR2 YFSETQ. Trimming removed 1 base from V and 7 bases from J; junction bases left unmatched: 6. CDR3 coding DNA: TGCGCCAGCAGCTTGTTCGGGACAGGACGTGAAAAACTGTTTTTT. Its protein product is CASSLFGTGREKLFF.